The 26 T cell receptor beta chains reported below all come from one sample, sequenced in a study of blood T cell repertoires in COVID-19. Profiled with immunoSEQ multiplex PCR; TCRdb holds only in-frame clones, not every one. The sample lists about 170,000 clones, about 89% seen once, with 3% to 4% in the top ten. Specimen: peripheral blood. These TCRs come from a man between 70 and 80 years old with acute or convalescent COVID-19.

The chain links TRBV28 to TRBJ2-3; 8 bases fit TRBD2. The CDR3 is made up of 18 amino acids. Germline CDR1 MDHEN, CDR2 SYDVKM. J lost 2 bases, V lost 4 bases, and 14 bases had no gene match. CDR3 DNA: TGTGCCAGCAGTTCCTCCCCGGGACTAGGGACCCTCACAGATACGCAGTATTTT. Translated, it gives CASSSSPGLGTLTDTQYF.

The chain uses TRBV5-1 and TRBJ2-3; D perhaps matches TRBD2 (6 bases). The length of the CDR3 is 13 residues. V lost 4 bases, J lost 2 bases, and 8 bases lay in between. The germline V gene encodes CDR1 SGHRS and CDR2 YFSETQ. The CDR3 DNA sequence: TGCGCCAGCAGCGGCGGGGTCACAGATACGCAGTATTTT. This encodes CASSGGVTDTQYF.

A few counts support this clone. The chain is built from TRBV3-1 (or the pseudogene TRBV3-2) and TRBJ2-5; 7 bases are shared with TRBD2. CDR1 is LGHDT, CDR2 YNNKEL, per germline (reference sequence). The CDR3 loop spans 14 amino acids. V was pared by 5 bases and J by 4 bases, with 7 bases of the junction left unmatched. The chain's CDR3 is CASSLGLEPETQYF. Here the CDR3 DNA reads TGTGCCAGCAGCTTAGGACTAGAGCCAGAGACCCAGTACTTC.

The genes are TRBV19 and TRBJ2-1, with a possible D match to TRBD2 (6 bases). Germline CDR1 reads LNHDA; CDR2 reads SQIVND (reference sequence). The CDR3 is 14 amino acids. Trimming pared 4 bases from V and 7 bases from J, leaving 14 bases between. The CDR3 DNA is TGTGCCAGTAGTACCACCTTTAGCGGAAATGAGCAGTTCTTC. Amino acids: CASSTTFSGNEQFF.

This clone was counted a single time. The chain has TRBV19 and TRBJ2-2; D remains unclear. Trimming took off 6 bases at V and 2 bases at J, with 10 bases between the two ends. The CDR3 runs to 14 residues. The germline V gene encodes CDR1 LNHDA and CDR2 SQIVND (reference sequence). CDR3: CASSPPRNTGELFF. The CDR3 DNA sequence: TGTGCCAGTAGCCCCCCTAGAAACACCGGGGAGCTGTTTTTT.

This rearrangement joins TRBV20-1 to TRBJ1-2; the match to TRBD1 covers 11 bases. V gave up 3 bases and J gave up 3 bases; unmatched junction bases: 12. CDR1 is DFQATT and CDR2 is SNEGSKA in the germline V gene (reference sequence). This CDR3 is built from 17 residues. In DNA, the CDR3 is TGCAGTGCTAGTGATGCTTCAGGGGACAGGGGGGACTATGGCTACACCTTC. It yields the protein CSASDASGDRGDYGYTF.

The chain links TRBV6-5 to TRBJ1-4; D gene ambiguous. Germline CDR1 reads MNHEY; CDR2 reads SVGAGI. V was cut by 3 bases and J by 6 bases, with 14 bases left in between. This CDR3 has 15 amino acids. The CDR3 loop is CASSYFPTGDEKLFF. The CDR3 bases are TGTGCCAGCAGTTATTTCCCCACCGGTGATGAAAAACTGTTTTTT.

The chain uses TRBV13 and TRBJ1-2, with D maybe TRBD1 (6 bases). The CDR3 is made up of 16 amino acids. Germline V gene sequence: CDR1 PRHDT, CDR2 FYEKMQ (reference sequence). Trimming removed 2 bases from V and 2 bases from J, with 15 bases in between. The CDR3 region is CASSLRGGRFNYGYTF. The CDR3 DNA reads TGTGCCAGCAGCTTAAGAGGGGGAAGATTCAACTATGGCTACACCTTC.

The V gene is TRBV19, the J gene TRBJ2-5, with 8 bases fitting TRBD1. Germline V gene lookup returns CDR1 LNHDA and CDR2 SQIVND (reference sequence). This CDR3 region has 20 residues. Trimming cost V 1 base and J 7 bases; bases outside gene matches: 23. CDR3 residues: CASSIVVFGQGKGNIATQYF. The DNA for the CDR3 is TGTGCCAGTAGTATAGTCGTATTCGGACAGGGAAAGGGGAACATCGCGACCCAGTACTTC.

The chain has TRBV5-1 and TRBJ2-5; tentatively, D is TRBD1 (5 bases). Germline V gene sequence: CDR1 SGHRS, CDR2 YFSETQ. The ends were cut back, 0 bases at V and 4 bases at J, with 10 bases in the middle. CDR3 size: 14 residues. Written as DNA, the CDR3 is TGCGCCAGCAGCTTGGACAGGAACGTAGAGACCCAGTACTTC. The encoded protein is CASSLDRNVETQYF.

This chain joins TRBV19 and TRBJ2-3, with a weak D call TRBD2 (6 bases). This CDR3 is 14 amino acids long. Trimming cost V 1 base and J 2 bases, with 7 bases left between them. Per the germline V gene, CDR1 is LNHDA and CDR2 is SQIVND (reference sequence). The CDR3 is CASSIAGVTDTQYF. In nucleotides, the CDR3 is TGTGCCAGTAGTATAGCGGGAGTCACAGATACGCAGTATTTT.

The J gene is TRBJ2-3, the V gene TRBV29-1; TRBD2 might be the D (6 bases). Trimming shortened V by 6 bases and J by 5 bases, and 18 bases separated the two germline ends. Looked up from germline, CDR1 is SQVTM and CDR2 is ANQGSEA. The CDR3 sequence is 14 residues long. The DNA for the CDR3 is TGCAGCGTATTAACCCGGGGGAAGAGAGATACGCAGTATTTT. Amino acids: CSVLTRGKRDTQYF.

The V gene is TRBV5-4, the J gene TRBJ1-3; D gene uncertain. This CDR3 has 13 residues. Looked up from germline, CDR1 is SGHNT and CDR2 is YYREEE (reference sequence). Trimming took 2 bases from V and 0 from J, leaving 3 bases between them. Here the CDR3 DNA reads TGTGCCAGCAGCTTTTACTCTGGAAACACCATATATTTT. This sequence encodes CASSFYSGNTIYF.

As for this clone: An end of the junction does not agree with germline; a read error may underlie this. The chain uses TRBV14 and TRBJ2-7; D might be TRBD2 (5 bases). CDR1 is SGHDN, CDR2 FVKESK, per germline. This CDR3 region has 15 residues. The CDR3 sequence: CASSQVFGGPYGQYF. CDR3 in DNA: TGTGCCAGCAGCCAAGTTTTTGGCGGGCCCTACGGGCAGTACTTC.

J is TRBJ2-7 and V is TRBV20-1; D remains ambiguous. Trimming removed 4 bases at V and 4 bases at J, with 2 bases between. Germline V gene lookup returns CDR1 DFQATT and CDR2 SNEGSKA (reference sequence). This CDR3 has 9 residues. As DNA, the CDR3 is TGCAGTGCTACGTACGAGCAGTACTTC. It encodes CSATYEQYF.

The J gene is TRBJ1-1, the V gene TRBV5-6; D is possibly TRBD1 (5 bases). Deletions cut 5 bases from V and 1 base from J, with 9 bases between. Germline V gene lookup returns CDR1 SGHDT and CDR2 YYEEEE. The CDR3 sequence is 13 residues long. This CDR3 is CASRRGENTEAFF. CDR3 nucleotides: TGTGCCAGCAGGCGGGGGGAGAACACTGAAGCTTTCTTT.

The V call is TRBV7-2, the J call TRBJ2-3, with unresolved D. The CDR3 has 13 amino acids. Trimming removed 5 bases at V and 2 bases at J, with 8 bases between. CDR1 and CDR2 (germline): SGHTA, FQGNSA. The CDR3 DNA reads TGTGCCAGCAGCGTTACAAACACAGATACGCAGTATTTT. Translating it yields CASSVTNTDTQYF.

This clone showed up just once. CDR3 region: CASSPFQISGNTIYF. In DNA form, the CDR3 reads TGCGCCAGCAGCCCCTTCCAGATCTCTGGAAACACCATATATTTT. The chain couples TRBV5-1 to TRBJ1-3; D is undetermined. Germline CDR1 is SGHRS and CDR2 is YFSETQ. The CDR3 loop spans 15 amino acids. The V end lost 4 bases, the J end lost 0 bases, and 11 bases lay between the germline ends.

The gene calls are TRBV4-2 and TRBJ2-7; tentatively, D is TRBD2 (6 bases). V was shortened by 2 bases and J by 6 bases, with 23 bases between the two germline ends. The CDR3 contains 17 residues. Germline V gene lookup returns CDR1 LGHNA and CDR2 YNFKEQ. The CDR3: CASSQHPGLPLGGEQYF. As DNA, the CDR3 is TGTGCCAGCAGCCAACACCCGGGACTCCCTTTAGGAGGCGAGCAGTACTTC.

This chain joins TRBV9 and TRBJ1-6; 7 bases fit TRBD1. With 0 bases clipped from V and 8 bases from J, the junction kept 5 bases outside the gene matches. Germline CDR1 SGDLS, CDR2 YYNGEE. This CDR3 is 15 amino acids long. The CDR3 is CASSVGARGDSPLHF. The CDR3 region has the DNA TGTGCCAGCAGCGTAGGGGCCAGGGGGGATTCACCCCTCCACTTT.

This clone has a single count. The chain uses TRBV2 and TRBJ1-6, with 11 bases identical to TRBD1. In germline, CDR1 is SNHLY, CDR2 FYNNEI. With V trimmed by 9 bases and J by 7 bases, 5 bases remained unmatched. There are 14 residues in the CDR3. CDR3 sequence: CARKGQGENSPLHF. The CDR3 coding sequence is TGTGCCAGGAAGGGACAGGGGGAAAATTCACCCCTCCACTTT.

The J gene is TRBJ1-2, the V gene TRBV6-6; TRBD1 might be the D (5 bases). Between the trimmed V and J ends, which lost 4 bases and 1 base, there was a span of 7 bases. This CDR3 is built from 13 residues. CDR1 and CDR2 (germline): MNHNY, SVGAGI (reference sequence). The CDR3 here is CASSLRGNYGYTF. The CDR3 bases are TGTGCCAGCAGTTTAAGGGGTAACTATGGCTACACCTTC.

This rearrangement joins TRBV27 to TRBJ2-7; TRBD1 matches at 10 bases. Trimming took 1 base from V and 3 from J; bases not matched to a gene: 3. CDR1 and CDR2 (germline): MNHEY, SMNVEV (reference sequence). The CDR3 covers 15 residues. The CDR3 sequence is CASSLYGTGVYEQYF. The CDR3 bases are TGTGCCAGCAGTTTATACGGGACAGGGGTCTACGAGCAGTACTTC.

The chain uses TRBV5-1 and TRBJ2-1, with TRBD1 as a possible D gene (5 bases). CDR3 length: 12 amino acids. Germline V gives CDR1 SGHRS, CDR2 YFSETQ. V was shortened by 4 bases and J by 8 bases, with 10 bases between the two germline ends. The chain's CDR3 is CASSNQGDEQFF. The DNA of the CDR3 is TGCGCCAGCAGCAACCAGGGCGATGAGCAGTTCTTC.

This chain connects TRBV6-1 to TRBJ2-7; TRBD1 matches 8 bases. Germline V gene lookup returns CDR1 MNHNS and CDR2 SASEGT. The CDR3 sequence is 14 residues long. Trimming took 5 bases from V and 5 from J; bases not matched to a gene: 8. CDR3 sequence (DNA): TGTGCCAGCAGTCCTACCTGGACAGGGAACGAGCAGTACTTC. Protein sequence: CASSPTWTGNEQYF.

This chain joins TRBV28 and TRBJ2-2, with D possibly matching TRBD2 (5 bases). The V gene's germline CDR1 is MDHEN and CDR2 SYDVKM. V lost 6 bases and J lost 2, with 13 bases in between. The CDR3 runs 15 residues. The CDR3 nucleotides are TGTGCCAGCAGACTCGGAGGCCCTAACACCGGGGAGCTGTTTTTT. The encoded protein is CASRLGGPNTGELFF.